Below, 23 T cell receptor beta chains from the same sample are listed, as sequenced in a study of T cells in Graves' hyperthyroidism and ophthalmopathy. RNA transcripts were the template for amplifying TCR beta CDR3 regions. The HTBI primer set was used in a first-round RT-PCR of the TCR CDR3. One entry per CDR3 protein results from TCRdb running MiXCR on the multiplex PCR reads. This table has approximately 700,000 distinct CDR3 sequences, just under 45% appearing once. Sequencing was carried out using peripheral blood or thyroid tissue (not recorded which). These receptors were collected from an adult man with Graves' disease, either hyperthyroidism or ophthalmopathy (not recorded which).

The chain employs TRBV7-9 and TRBJ2-2; 7 bases are a match to TRBD2. This CDR3 region has 13 residues. With V trimmed by 5 bases and J by 7 bases, 4 bases remained unmatched. Germline V lookup: CDR1 SEHNR, CDR2 FQNEAQ (reference sequence). The CDR3 region has the DNA TGTGCCAGCAGCACCTCGGGGGGCGGGGAGCTGTTTTTT. Translating gives CASSTSGGGELFF.

This clonotype was seen ten or more times. The genes are TRBV2 and TRBJ1-1; D remains unclear. V shed 3 bases and J shed 0 bases, with 8 bases lying between them. Germline CDR1 and CDR2: SNHLY and FYNNEI. This CDR3 contains 14 residues. The CDR3 region is CASSEQRVNTEAFF. The DNA for the CDR3 is TGTGCCAGCAGTGAGCAGCGTGTGAACACTGAAGCTTTCTTT.

The rearrangement uses TRBV20-1 and TRBJ2-2; D unclear. The CDR3 is 15 residues long. V lost 0 bases to trimming and J lost 6 bases, with 14 bases between them. Per germline, CDR1 DFQATT and CDR2 SNEGSKA (reference sequence). CDR3 sequence reads: CSARDPGRRAGELFF. CDR3 nucleotides: TGCAGTGCTAGAGATCCGGGCAGACGGGCCGGGGAGCTGTTTTTT.

This clonotype has only a few counts. The chain recombines TRBV5-1 with TRBJ1-1; D remains ambiguous. Trimming left V 1 base short and J 6 bases short, with 13 bases between. Germline CDR1 SGHRS, CDR2 YFSETQ. The CDR3 consists of 14 residues. For the CDR3, the DNA is TGCGCCAGCAGCTTGACCAACCGGGCCCCTGAAGCTTTCTTT. It encodes CASSLTNRAPEAFF.

This clonotype was seen only once. The chain links TRBV5-4 to TRBJ1-3; D not certain. There are 13 residues in the CDR3. Germline V gene sequence: CDR1 SGHNT, CDR2 YYREEE (reference sequence). Trimming stripped 6 bases from V and 0 bases from J, with 7 bases between. The CDR3 here is CASISASGNTIYF. The CDR3 DNA follows: TGTGCCAGCATCTCCGCCTCTGGAAACACCATATATTTT.

This clonotype was found once. A much larger clone is a single base away; this may be a read error. This chain connects TRBV7-2 to TRBJ2-5; D ambiguous. Germline lookup yields CDR1 SGHTA and CDR2 FQGNSA. V was pared by 3 bases and J by 4 bases, with 9 bases between. CDR3 size: 13 residues. Here the CDR3 DNA reads TGTGCCAGCAGCTTGCAGGCCCGAGAGACCCAGTACTTC. Translation gives CASSLQARETQYF.

This clonotype was observed at least ten times. The gene calls are TRBV7-9 and TRBJ1-2, with 7 bases aligning to TRBD1. Germline values: CDR1 SEHNR, CDR2 FQNEAQ (reference sequence). After removal of 5 bases from V and 6 bases from J, the junction contained 6 bases not matched to a gene. The CDR3 totals 13 residues. The CDR3 nucleotides are TGTGCCAGCAGCCCCAGGGGGGCTAATGGCTACACCTTC. Protein: CASSPRGANGYTF.

This clonotype has only one observation. V is TRBV10-2 and J is TRBJ2-5; D not resolved. Germline V CDR1 and CDR2: WSHSY, SAAADI. The ends were cut back, 3 bases at V and 3 bases at J, with 17 bases in the middle. The CDR3 has 16 amino acids. CDR3 coding DNA: TGCGCCAGCAGTGACCCCGGAACACGGCCAGAAGAGACCCAGTACTTC. This codes for CASSDPGTRPEETQYF.

Comments on this clonotype: A read error may be the cause here, since a much bigger clone is one base away. The gene calls are TRBV7-9 and TRBJ1-1; D unclear. V lost 5 bases and J 1 base, leaving 8 bases between the germline ends. CDR1 is SEHNR, CDR2 FQNEAQ, per germline (reference sequence). The length of the CDR3 is 13 residues. CDR3 region: CASSHTPNTEAFF. The CDR3 DNA sequence: TGTGCCAGCAGCCACACACCGAACACTGAAGCTTTCTTT.

This clonotype has only a few counts. The rearrangement joins TRBV2 to TRBJ1-2, with 7 bases fitting TRBD1. CDR1 is SNHLY, CDR2 FYNNEI, per germline. Germline trimming cut 7 bases from V and 8 bases from J; bases unmatched to any gene: 10. The CDR3 has 13 residues. The CDR3 loop is CASIEDRPRGYTF. The CDR3 region has the DNA TGTGCCAGCATTGAGGACAGGCCTCGCGGCTACACCTTC.

The chain joins TRBV9 to TRBJ1-2; maybe TRBD1 (5 bases). The CDR3 is 15 residues long. Germline assignment: CDR1 SGDLS and CDR2 YYNGEE. V dropped 7 bases and J dropped 2 bases, with 18 bases sitting between them. The CDR3 protein is CASSRGTELNYGYTF. The CDR3 DNA is TGTGCCAGCTCCCGGGGGACGGAACTAAACTATGGCTACACCTTC.

This clonotype was observed a few times. A read error may account for a junction end that differs from germline. The chain employs TRBV7-9 and TRBJ2-5, with TRBD2 matching 11 bases. Germline-derived CDR1 and CDR2 are SEHNR and FQNEAQ (reference sequence). The CDR3 extends over 15 amino acids. The CDR3 loop is CASSQAPSGRETQYF. The CDR3, as DNA: TGCGCCAGCAGCCAAGCCCCTAGCGGGAGGGAGACCCAGTACTTC.

V usage is TRBV12-3 or TRBV12-4 and J usage is TRBJ2-7, with TRBD2 identical over 12 bases. There are 16 residues in the CDR3. Losses at the gene ends were 8 bases for V and 2 bases for J; bases not matched to a gene: 10. The CDR3 region has the DNA TGTGCCAGCCGCCCGGGACTAGCGGGTTCGGCCTACGAGCAGTACTTC. Translating it yields CASRPGLAGSAYEQYF.

Here the CDR3 reads CASVTPGAGDYEQYF. In DNA, the CDR3 is TGTGCCAGCGTAACCCCCGGGGCAGGGGATTACGAGCAGTACTTC. J is TRBJ2-7 and V is TRBV25-1; tentatively, D is TRBD1 (6 bases). This CDR3 is built from 15 residues. The V and J ends lost 8 bases and 4 bases respectively, with 21 bases between them. Germline CDR1 and CDR2: MGHDK and SYGVNS.

This chain joins TRBV20-1 and TRBJ1-6; possibly TRBD1 for D (5 bases). This CDR3 spans 14 amino acids. Trimming removed 5 bases at V and 5 bases at J, with 13 bases between. CDR1 is DFQATT and CDR2 is SNEGSKA in the germline V gene (reference sequence). CDR3 region: CSAGPQGHNSPLHF. CDR3 bases: TGCAGTGCTGGTCCCCAGGGTCATAATTCACCCCTCCACTTT.

In the case of this clonotype: A much larger clone lies one base from this, so it may be a read error. V and J are TRBV29-1 and TRBJ2-7; 9 bases fit TRBD1. V lost 4 bases and J lost 6; bases outside the gene matches: 7. Per germline, CDR1 SQVTM and CDR2 ANQGSEA. This CDR3 contains 13 residues. The CDR3 loop is CSVAGTGKSEQYF. The CDR3 DNA follows: TGCAGCGTTGCGGGGACAGGGAAGAGCGAGCAGTACTTC.

This clonotype was observed many times. The CDR3 DNA follows: TGTGCCAGCAGTGAAACGGCGGGGGTGCAAAGAGCCCAGTACTTC. It translates to CASSETAGVQRAQYF. The genes are TRBV2 and TRBJ2-5, with 7 bases that match TRBD2. CDR3 size: 15 residues. Germline trimming cut 2 bases from V and 9 bases from J; bases unmatched to any gene: 12. Per germline, CDR1 SNHLY and CDR2 FYNNEI.

This clonotype was seen at least ten times. Sequence at one end of the junction differs from germline and may be a read error. This chain uses TRBV7-2 with TRBJ2-5, with D hard to call. Per the germline V gene, CDR1 is SGHTA and CDR2 is FQGNSA. The CDR3 runs 12 residues. The chain's CDR3 is CASSLGQVPNSF. The CDR3 DNA follows: TGTGCCAGCAGCTTAGGGCAGGTGCCGAATAGCTTC.

The gene calls are TRBV10-3 and TRBJ2-7; a possible D gene is TRBD2 (6 bases). V lost 2 bases, J lost 6 bases, and 8 bases lay in between. Germline V gene data show CDR1 as ENHRY and CDR2 as SYGVKD. This CDR3 comprises 12 residues. The DNA of the CDR3 is TGTGCCATCAGTGAGGTGGGGGGCGAGCAGTACTTC. Its protein is CAISEVGGEQYF.

V usage is TRBV20-1 and J usage is TRBJ1-6; 9 nucleotides line up with TRBD1. The germline CDR1 and CDR2 sequences are DFQATT and SNEGSKA (reference sequence). With 3 bases clipped from V and 3 bases from J, the junction kept 6 bases outside the gene matches. The CDR3 spans 16 residues. The DNA for the CDR3 is TGCAGTGCTAGTCCGGGACAGGGCAACTATAATTCACCCCTCCACTTT. This translates into CSASPGQGNYNSPLHF.

In its sample, this clonotype was seen many times. The V call is TRBV19, the J call TRBJ1-5; a possible D gene is TRBD1 (6 bases). Per germline, CDR1 LNHDA and CDR2 SQIVND (reference sequence). V gave up 4 bases and J gave up 7 bases, with 14 bases separating them. CDR3 size: 14 residues. The CDR3: CASSTRGAGQPQHF. The CDR3 nucleotides read TGTGCCAGTAGTACCCGGGGGGCAGGGCAGCCCCAGCATTTT.

This clonotype has just a few counts. CDR3 residues: CASSQEDNNSPLHF. The CDR3, as DNA: TGTGCCAGCAGCCAAGAAGACAATAATTCACCCCTCCACTTT. This chain connects TRBV25-1 to TRBJ1-6; D is undetermined. The CDR3 length is 14 residues. V lost 6 bases and J lost 5, with 11 bases in between. CDR1 is MGHDK, CDR2 SYGVNS, per germline.

This clonotype was seen ten or more times. The chain carries TRBV7-9 and TRBJ2-5, with 9 bases aligning to TRBD2. Germline V gene data show CDR1 as SEHNR and CDR2 as FQNEAQ (reference sequence). J gave up 7 bases and V 5 bases, and 5 bases lay outside the gene matches. This CDR3 has 13 amino acids. The CDR3 nucleotides are TGTGCCAGCAGCCCTAGCGGGGCCGGGACCCAGTACTTC. This sequence encodes CASSPSGAGTQYF.